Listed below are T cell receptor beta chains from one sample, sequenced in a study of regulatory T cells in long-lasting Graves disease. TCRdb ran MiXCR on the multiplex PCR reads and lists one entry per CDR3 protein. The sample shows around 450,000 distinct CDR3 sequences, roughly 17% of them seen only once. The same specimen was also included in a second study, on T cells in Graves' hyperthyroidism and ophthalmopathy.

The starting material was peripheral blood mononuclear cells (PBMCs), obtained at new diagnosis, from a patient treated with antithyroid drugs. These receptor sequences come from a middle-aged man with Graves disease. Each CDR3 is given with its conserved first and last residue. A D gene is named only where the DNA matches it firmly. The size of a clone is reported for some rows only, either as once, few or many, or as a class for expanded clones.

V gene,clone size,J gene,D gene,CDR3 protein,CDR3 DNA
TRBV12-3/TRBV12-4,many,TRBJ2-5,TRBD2,CASSAGLAGEETQYF,TGTGCCAGCAGTGCGGGACTAGCGGGGGAAGAGACCCAGTACTTC
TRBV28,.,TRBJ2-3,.,CASSYPTGGSTDTQYF,TGTGCCAGCAGTTACCCAACCGGGGGCAGCACAGATACGCAGTATTTT
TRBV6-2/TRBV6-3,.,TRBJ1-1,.,CASRTVLAEAFF,TGTGCCAGCAGGACCGTTTTGGCTGAAGCTTTCTTT
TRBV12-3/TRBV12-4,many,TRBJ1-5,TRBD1,CASSISGTGEEVGQPQHF,TGTGCCAGCAGTATCTCTGGGACAGGGGAAGAAGTCGGTCAGCCCCAGCATTTT
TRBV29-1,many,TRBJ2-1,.,CSPRFGSDEQFF,TGCAGCCCCCGTTTCGGGAGTGATGAGCAGTTCTTC
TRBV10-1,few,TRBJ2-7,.,CASSESRLGYEQYF,TGCGCCAGCAGTGAGTCGAGGTTAGGGTACGAGCAGTACTTC
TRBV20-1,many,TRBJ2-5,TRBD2,CSALSGTSGNRGETQYF,TGCAGTGCACTCTCCGGGACTAGCGGGAATCGTGGAGAGACCCAGTACTTC
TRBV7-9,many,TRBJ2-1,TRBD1,CASSSTGAPGEQFF,TGTGCCAGCAGCTCAACAGGGGCACCGGGTGAGCAGTTCTTC
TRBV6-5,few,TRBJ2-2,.,CASSYQDSSLGELFF,TGTGCCAGCAGTTACCAGGACTCCTCTTTAGGGGAGCTGTTTTTT
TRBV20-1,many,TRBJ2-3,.,CSAWDTTDTQYF,TGCAGTGCCTGGGACACCACAGATACGCAGTATTTT
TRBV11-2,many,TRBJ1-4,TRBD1,CASSRDRGQWKLFF,TGTGCCAGCAGCCGGGACAGGGGGCAGTGGAAACTGTTTTTT
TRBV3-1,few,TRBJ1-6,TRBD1,CASSQGVTGHTSPLHF,TGTGCCAGCAGCCAAGGGGTGACAGGGCATACTTCACCCCTCCACTTT
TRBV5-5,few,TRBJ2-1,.,CASSSQAMIYNEQFF,TGTGCCAGCAGCTCACAGGCCATGATTTACAATGAGCAGTTCTTC
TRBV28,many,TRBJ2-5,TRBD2,CASSLRTSGNQETQYF,TGTGCCAGCAGTTTACGGACTAGCGGGAACCAAGAGACCCAGTACTTC
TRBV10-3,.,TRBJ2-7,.,CAISESGPRGHEQYF,TGTGCCATCAGTGAGTCGGGTCCACGTGGCCACGAGCAGTACTTC